The 27 T cell receptor beta chains listed next were all sequenced from one sample in a study of blood T cells in healthy people across ages. PCR was performed a second time for roughly 6 to 12 cycles using a sample-barcoded 5' primer and a J-beta primer mix. TCRdb re-derived calls from the 5' RACE reads in MiXCR, one entry per CDR3 protein. This table has some 290,000 distinct CDR3 sequences, roughly 27% appearing once. The sample consisted of blood. The source of these receptors is a woman between 65 and 79 years old in good health.

At least ten counts were recorded for this clonotype. This rearrangement joins TRBV29-1 to TRBJ1-4, with D perhaps matching TRBD1 (6 bases). The CDR3 loop spans 13 amino acids. V lost 7 bases to trimming and J lost 3 bases, with 12 bases between them. Germline lookup yields CDR1 SQVTM and CDR2 ANQGSEA. The CDR3 sequence is CSAGGPSNEKLFF. In nucleotides, the CDR3 is TGCAGCGCCGGGGGGCCTTCTAATGAAAAACTGTTTTTT. The full variable domain, completed using reference TRBV29-1 and TRBJ1-4, is SAVISQKPSRDICQRGTSLTIQCQVDSQVTMMFWYRQQPGQSLTLIATANQGSEATYESGFVIDKFPISRPNLTFSTLTVSNMSPEDSSIYLCSAGGPSNEKLFFGSGTQLSVL.

This clonotype has just a few counts. Relative to the germline gene, one junction end is altered; a read error may explain this. The J gene is TRBJ2-1, the V gene TRBV9; 10 bases are a match to TRBD2. The CDR3 loop spans 13 amino acids. Germline assignment: CDR1 SGDLS and CDR2 YYNGEE. DNA of the CDR3: TGTGCCAGCAGCGTAGCTTCGGGACTAGCGCAGGTCTTC. It specifies CASSVASGLAQVF.

The J gene is TRBJ1-4, the V gene TRBV27, with a possible D match to TRBD1 (6 bases). CDR1 is MNHEY and CDR2 is SMNVEV in the germline V gene (reference sequence). This CDR3 contains 16 residues. Trimming shortened V by 3 bases and J by 0 bases, and 11 bases separated the two germline ends. The CDR3 coding sequence is TGTGCCAGCAGTTTGAGGGGGGTGGCAACTAATGAAAAACTGTTTTTT. As protein: CASSLRGVATNEKLFF.

In the case of this clonotype: Mismatch with germline at one junction end may stem from a read error. V usage is TRBV20-1 and J usage is TRBJ2-7; possibly TRBD1 for D (5 bases). CDR3 length: 15 residues. From germline, CDR1 is DFQATT and CDR2 SNEGSKA (reference sequence). The CDR3 loop reads CSAKFLQGIPYEQCF. CDR3 DNA: TGCAGTGCCAAGTTCCTCCAGGGTATCCCCTACGAGCAGTGCTTC.

V gene TRBV29-1 combines with J gene TRBJ2-3; no clear D gene. CDR3 length: 12 residues. Germline V gives CDR1 SQVTM, CDR2 ANQGSEA. V dropped 8 bases and J dropped 4 bases, with 13 bases sitting between them. Here the CDR3 DNA reads TGCAGCTTCCGTTTAGGGCCAGATACGCAGTATTTT. It encodes CSFRLGPDTQYF.

The V gene is TRBV6-6, the J gene TRBJ1-5; 10 bases map to TRBD1. The J segment lost 8 bases and the V segment lost 2 bases, leaving 6 bases of the junction unmatched. Germline V gene lookup returns CDR1 MNHNY and CDR2 SVGAGI (reference sequence). The CDR3 covers 15 residues. Here the CDR3 DNA reads TGTGCCAGCAGTTACCCGGGACAGGGGTGGGAGCCCCAGCATTTT. It specifies CASSYPGQGWEPQHF.

The chain joins TRBV29-1 to TRBJ2-5; 11 bases match TRBD2. V shed 6 bases, J shed 3 bases, and the junction held 3 bases outside the gene matches. CDR3 length: 13 residues. Germline CDR1 reads SQVTM; CDR2 reads ANQGSEA. Written as DNA, the CDR3 is TGCAGCGTCGTTAGCGGGAGGGAAGAGACCCAGTACTTC. Translated: CSVVSGREETQYF.

The rearrangement uses TRBV20-1 and TRBJ2-5, with 9 bases that match TRBD1. The V and J ends lost 3 bases and 5 bases, in that order; junction bases with no gene match: 10. Looked up from germline, CDR1 is DFQATT and CDR2 is SNEGSKA (reference sequence). There are 15 residues in the CDR3. The CDR3 region has the DNA TGCAGTGCTAGTAAAACCACAGGGGGCGGGGAGACCCAGTACTTC. Translating gives CSASKTTGGGETQYF.

There are a few counts of this clonotype. The gene calls are TRBV28 and TRBJ2-7; D is unclear. The germline V and J ends were trimmed by 3 bases and 0 bases, with 15 bases remaining between them. CDR3 length: 16 residues. In germline, CDR1 is MDHEN, CDR2 SYDVKM. The chain's CDR3 is CASSFPLTSPSYEQYF. DNA of the CDR3: TGTGCCAGCAGTTTCCCGTTGACATCCCCCTCCTACGAGCAGTACTTC.

In its sample, this clonotype was seen many times. V gene TRBV10-2 combines with J gene TRBJ1-5; 9 bases line up with TRBD1. There are 14 residues in the CDR3. Germline CDR1 reads WSHSY; CDR2 reads SAAADI. Germline trimming cut 11 bases from V and 1 base from J; bases unmatched to any gene: 6. The CDR3 region has the DNA TGCGCCTCACAAGGACAGGGGAGCAATCAGCCCCAGCATTTT. Translated, it gives CASQGQGSNQPQHF.

This clonotype was detected a few times. The chain combines TRBV20-1 with TRBJ2-3, with a weak D call TRBD2 (6 bases). The V end lost 3 bases, the J end lost 0 bases, and 13 bases lay between the germline ends. Germline V gene lookup returns CDR1 DFQATT and CDR2 SNEGSKA (reference sequence). The CDR3 has 15 residues. This CDR3 reads CSASVTRPSTDTQYF. Here the CDR3 DNA reads TGCAGTGCTAGCGTGACTAGACCCAGCACAGATACGCAGTATTTT.

The chain links TRBV5-1 to TRBJ2-2; the match to TRBD1 covers 9 bases. The CDR3 is 15 residues long. J lost 4 bases, V lost 1 base, and 2 bases had no gene match. CDR1 and CDR2 from the germline V gene are SGHRS and YFSETQ. The CDR3 sequence: CASSLMTGGTGELFF. In DNA, the CDR3 is TGCGCCAGCAGCTTGATGACAGGGGGCACCGGGGAGCTGTTTTTT.

This clonotype was seen only a few times. CDR3 loop: CAISEGDRSSYEQYF. The DNA of the CDR3 is TGTGCCATCAGCGAAGGGGACAGGAGCTCCTACGAGCAGTACTTC. The gene calls are TRBV10-3 and TRBJ2-7, with TRBD1 matching over 8 bases. The junction had 7 bases not matched to a gene; V was cut back by 6 bases and J by 0 bases. From germline, CDR1 is ENHRY and CDR2 SYGVKD. CDR3 length: 15 residues.

The table lists this clonotype with a few counts. The genes are TRBV7-9 and TRBJ1-4; 7 positions match TRBD1. The V segment lost 5 bases and the J segment 5 bases; nucleotides outside the gene matches: 11. Germline V gene data show CDR1 as SEHNR and CDR2 as FQNEAQ (reference sequence). CDR3 length: 16 amino acids. The CDR3 protein is CASSPTQTGSNEKLFF. The CDR3 DNA is TGTGCCAGCAGCCCTACCCAGACAGGGAGCAATGAAAAACTGTTTTTT.

The chain employs TRBV7-8 and TRBJ2-5, with TRBD2 identical over 8 bases. V trimming: 3 bases; J trimming: 4 bases; junction bases outside the gene matches: 10. Germline CDR1 is SGHVS and CDR2 is FQNEAQ. This CDR3 is 16 amino acids long. The chain's CDR3 is CASSLAFGRVRETQYF. In nucleotides, the CDR3 is TGTGCCAGCAGCTTGGCGTTCGGGAGGGTTCGAGAGACCCAGTACTTC.

DNA for the CDR3: TGTGCCAGCAGCTATTGGACGTCCGATACGCAGTATTTT. Its translation is CASSYWTSDTQYF. The chain employs TRBV11-2 and TRBJ2-3, with D uncertain. Deletions cut 4 bases from V and 6 bases from J, with 11 bases between. Germline CDR1 reads SGHAT; CDR2 reads FQNNGV. This CDR3 has 13 residues. The full variable domain, in which reference TRBV11-2 and TRBJ2-3 provide the parts outside the CDR3, is EAGVAQSPRYKIIEKRQSVAFWCNPISGHATLYWYQQILGQGPKLLIQFQNNGVVDDSQLPKDRFSAERLKGVDSTLKIQPAKLEDSAVYLCASSYWTSDTQYFGPGTRLTVL.

This clonotype was seen ten or more times. This chain uses TRBV5-1 with TRBJ2-3, with D possibly matching TRBD1 (5 bases). The V end lost 4 bases, the J end lost 0 bases, and 12 bases lay between the germline ends. The germline V gene encodes CDR1 SGHRS and CDR2 YFSETQ. The CDR3 is 15 amino acids. The CDR3 spells CASSQQGMSTDTQYF. The CDR3 nucleotides are TGCGCCAGCAGCCAGCAGGGAATGAGCACAGATACGCAGTATTTT.

This clonotype was seen only a few times. The chain recombines TRBV6-2 or TRBV6-3 with TRBJ2-1; D call uncertain. CDR1 is MNHEY and CDR2 is SVGEGT in the germline V gene. V was cut by 5 bases and J by 4 bases, with 18 bases left in between. This CDR3 is built from 16 residues. CDR3 sequence (DNA): TGTGCCAGCAGTCAAGTACGCCTCGTGGGTTACAATGAGCAGTTCTTC. It is translated as CASSQVRLVGYNEQFF.

This clonotype was seen a handful of times. The chain carries TRBV12-3 or TRBV12-4 and TRBJ2-7; 9 positions agree with TRBD1. This CDR3 has 15 amino acids. J lost 2 bases, V lost 5 bases, and 7 bases had no gene match. The CDR3: CASSRTGTGTYEQYF. In nucleotides, the CDR3 is TGTGCCAGCAGTAGAACCGGGACAGGGACCTACGAGCAGTACTTC.

The chain has TRBV18 and TRBJ2-3, with D unresolved. The CDR3 extends over 16 amino acids. V shed 1 base and J shed 6 bases, with 17 bases lying between them. Germline CDR1 and CDR2: KGHSH and LQKENI. This chain's CDR3 is CASSPLGPPTRDTQYF. CDR3 bases: TGTGCCAGCTCACCACTAGGACCTCCCACCCGGGATACGCAGTATTTT.

This clonotype was observed at least ten times. The chain combines TRBV7-3 with TRBJ2-1; D gene ambiguous. This CDR3 has 12 residues. Germline V lookup: CDR1 SGHTA, CDR2 FQGTGA. V lost 6 bases and J 5 bases, leaving 8 bases between the germline ends. The CDR3: CASRLGNNEQFF. The CDR3 DNA reads as TGTGCCAGCAGGTTAGGAAACAATGAGCAGTTCTTC.

The chain is built from TRBV20-1 and TRBJ2-3; possibly TRBD1 for D (6 bases). The germline V and J ends were trimmed by 4 bases and 8 bases, with 16 bases remaining between them. This CDR3 region has 13 residues. Germline CDR1 is DFQATT and CDR2 is SNEGSKA (reference sequence). CDR3 nucleotide sequence: TGCAGTGCTACCCTACTGGGGGCGGGTACGCAGTATTTT. The encoded protein is CSATLLGAGTQYF.

This rearrangement joins TRBV5-1 to TRBJ2-5, with 9 bases aligning to TRBD2. V lost 5 bases to trimming and J lost 2 bases; unmatched junction nucleotides: 4. Germline CDR1 is SGHRS and CDR2 is YFSETQ. The CDR3 is 14 amino acids. The CDR3 here is CASRSGRSQETQYF. For the CDR3, the DNA is TGCGCCAGCAGAAGCGGGAGGTCTCAAGAGACCCAGTACTTC.

This clonotype was picked up a small number of times. The V gene is TRBV6-2 or TRBV6-3, the J gene TRBJ1-3; 7 nucleotides agree with TRBD1. Germline values: CDR1 MNHEY, CDR2 SVGEGT. The CDR3 runs to 16 residues. V lost 0 bases and J lost 3; bases outside the gene matches: 5. The CDR3 loop is CASSYSPGQLGNTIYF. The CDR3 coding sequence is TGTGCCAGCAGTTACTCCCCGGGACAGCTTGGAAACACCATATATTTT.

The V gene is TRBV6-4, the J gene TRBJ1-6, with D possibly being TRBD1 (6 bases). The CDR3 loop spans 14 amino acids. Trimming removed 6 bases from V and 9 bases from J, with 15 bases in between. Germline V gives CDR1 MRHNA, CDR2 SNTAGT. The CDR3 is CASREDSESSPLHF. The CDR3 nucleotides are TGTGCCAGCAGAGAGGACAGCGAATCTTCACCCCTCCACTTT.

CDR3 DNA sequence: TGTGCCAGCAGCCGGACTAGCGGGACCGTTAGAGGAGATACGCAGTATTTT. It codes for CASSRTSGTVRGDTQYF. V gene TRBV2 combines with J gene TRBJ2-3; TRBD2 matches 12 bases. Germline V gives CDR1 SNHLY, CDR2 FYNNEI. J was trimmed by 5 bases and V by 6 bases; bases with no gene match: 12. The CDR3 has 17 amino acids.

The rearrangement joins TRBV20-1 to TRBJ2-1, with a weak D call TRBD2 (6 bases). V lost 2 bases to trimming and J lost 10 bases, with 15 bases between them. Germline V gene sequence: CDR1 DFQATT, CDR2 SNEGSKA (reference sequence). The CDR3 is 13 residues long. The CDR3: CSARRLVTDEQFF. The CDR3 bases are TGCAGTGCTAGAAGACTAGTTACCGACGAGCAGTTCTTC.